This T cell receptor beta chain is drawn from a study of T cell repertoires in cytomegalovirus infection. Study-wide context: It was the public TCR beta signatures that indicated both CMV infection and matching HLA type.

General study findings and limits: Adding up the frequency of public TCR beta families identified people who carried CMV plus the relevant HLA. Ex vivo responses were dominated by HLA-C-restricted CMV-specific TCR beta clonotypes.

The germline gives CDR1 MNHEY, CDR2 SMNVEV (reference sequence). Trimming removed 3 bases at V and 3 bases at J, with 9 bases between. This CDR3 spans 13 amino acids. Via MiXCR, TCRdb re-called the reads, giving one row per CDR3 protein. The profile shows approximately 910,000 distinct CDR3 sequences, around 31% of them singletons. About this clonotype: Its antigen is as yet unknown.

This chain uses TRBV27 with TRBJ2-7, with a weak D call TRBD2 (5 bases). The TCR originated in a human donor in good health (CMV status not recorded). Some clones in this sample may be carry-over from other donors' samples. Specimen: cultured CD8+ T cells from PBMCs, collected from culture after CMV antigen stimulation. The CDR3 protein is CASSFGLGYEQYV. The CDR3 coding sequence is TGTGCCAGCAGTTTCGGACTCGGCTACGAGCAGTACGTC.